The T cell receptor beta chain under discussion was sequenced for a study of OX40 agonist ivuxolimab in advanced cancers. For the wider study: Ivuxolimab was an agonistic, fully human IgG2 monoclonal antibody directed against OX40 (CD134), a costimulatory receptor. Patients were allowed to have had prior anti-PD-1, anti-PD-L1 or anti-CTLA-4 therapy, and around 41% of the dose-escalation patients had previously received checkpoint inhibitors. The monotherapy dose-escalation portion (N ≈ 50 patients) of the phase I ivuxolimab trial is reported in the paper. Partial responses occurred in three dose-escalation patients, of whom one had hepatocellular carcinoma and two had cutaneous melanoma. Of the roughly 52 patients in dose escalation, some 20 had hepatocellular carcinoma, around 15 had melanoma, 9 had renal cell carcinoma and 9 had head and neck cancer. The dose-escalation cohort was about 86% male with a mean age of around 64 years, ranging from roughly 23 to 85. The point of sequencing TCRbeta in the periphery was to test whether ivuxolimab changed TCR sequence diversity and drove clonal T-cell expansion. Intravenous ivuxolimab was administered to patients every 2 weeks at six dose levels: 0.01, 0.1, 0.3, 1.5, 3 and 10 mg/kg. Findings and caveats that apply to the study as a whole: Antigen specificity was not determined for the clonally expanded peripheral T cells. At doses of 0.1 to 3.0 mg/kg, clonal expansion of both CD4+ and CD8+ T cells in blood was seen between baseline and week 6. In the 0.1-3.0 mg/kg groups, partial responders were among the patients with the lowest normalized peripheral clonal expansion, particularly in CD8+ T cells. Low levels of normalized T-cell clonal expansion were also shown by some nonresponding patients. On average, CD8+ T cells showed more expanded clones than CD4+ T cells after ivuxolimab.

For sequencing of the TCRbeta CDR3 region, genomic DNA was extracted from the sorted cells. TCRbeta CDR3 regions were sequenced using the immunoSEQ Assay. TCRdb limited this immuneACCESS table to in-frame rearrangements with V and J called. A share of clones is missing; checked studies link under half to unresolved V genes, and the rest is unexplained. The sample data list approximately 50,000 clones, and roughly 88% of these were observed just once. The ten top clones hold over 10% of the sample. About this clone itself: What this receptor recognizes is not known. No much larger clonotype is one base removed from it; base qualities were not supplied.

Patients with autoimmune disease history or receiving systemic immunosuppression were excluded from the trial. Peripheral blood for TCR sequencing was collected from all dose cohorts at baseline, on cycle 4 day 1, and on cycle 7 day 1. The samples were drawn from a first-in-human, open-label, multicenter phase I dose-escalation trial of ivuxolimab. Adults with locally advanced or metastatic melanoma, renal cell, hepatocellular, or head and neck squamous cell carcinoma were enrolled in the trial. Before TCR sequencing, CD4+ T cells and CD8+ T cells were sorted from peripheral blood as separate populations. The sequences come from CD4+ or CD8+ T cells sorted from blood, collected in a trial of the OX40 agonist ivuxolimab. The sequence was obtained from an adult with an advanced solid tumor such as melanoma, head and neck, liver or kidney cancer.

The sequenced DNA: TGTGCCAGCATTCGAGACAGTAATCAGCCCCAGCATTTT. Its protein reads: CASIRDSNQPQHF. The chain is made from TRBV2 and TRBJ1-5; the D gene is perhaps TRBD1, from 5 matching bases. Taken from the germline V gene, the CDR1 and CDR2 loops are SNHLY and FYNNEI. There are 13 amino acids in the CDR3, from cysteine to phenylalanine inclusive. Just the 39-base CDR3 DNA is kept, in frame starting at base 1. Relative to germline, V is 7 bases shorter and J is 4 bases shorter, with 11 bases between their ends.